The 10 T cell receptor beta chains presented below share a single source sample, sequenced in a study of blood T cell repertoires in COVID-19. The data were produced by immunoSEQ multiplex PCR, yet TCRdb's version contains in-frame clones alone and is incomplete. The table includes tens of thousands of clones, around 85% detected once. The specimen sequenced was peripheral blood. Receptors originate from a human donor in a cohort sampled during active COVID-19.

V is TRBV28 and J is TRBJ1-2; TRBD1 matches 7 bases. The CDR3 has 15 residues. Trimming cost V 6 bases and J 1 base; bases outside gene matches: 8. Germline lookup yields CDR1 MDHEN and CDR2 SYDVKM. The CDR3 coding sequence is TGTGCCAGCAGCTCAACGGGACAGAGTAACTATGGCTACACCTTC. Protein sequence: CASSSTGQSNYGYTF.

CDR3 sequence (DNA): TGTGCCAGCAGTTACTTAGGAGGGGTGGGTCAGCCCCAGCATTTT. Its translation: CASSYLGGVGQPQHF. This sequence joins TRBV6-6 and TRBJ1-5; the D gene is possibly TRBD1 (5 bases). The germline V and J ends were trimmed by 1 base and 6 bases, with 13 bases remaining between them. The CDR3 contains 15 residues. The germline V gene encodes CDR1 MNHNY and CDR2 SVGAGI (reference sequence).

CDR3 region: CASSLAVRPQHF. CDR3 nucleotide sequence: TGTGCCAGCAGTTTAGCAGTCCGGCCCCAGCATTTT. V usage is TRBV28 and J usage is TRBJ1-5; D is undetermined. The CDR3 is 12 residues long. In germline, CDR1 is MDHEN, CDR2 SYDVKM. Trimming pared 2 bases from V and 9 bases from J, leaving 8 bases between.

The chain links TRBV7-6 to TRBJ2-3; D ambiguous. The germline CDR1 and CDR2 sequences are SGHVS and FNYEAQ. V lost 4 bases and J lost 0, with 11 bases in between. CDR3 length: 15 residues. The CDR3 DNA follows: TGTGCCAGCAGCTCCCCGGGTCCTAGCACAGATACGCAGTATTTT. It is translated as CASSSPGPSTDTQYF.

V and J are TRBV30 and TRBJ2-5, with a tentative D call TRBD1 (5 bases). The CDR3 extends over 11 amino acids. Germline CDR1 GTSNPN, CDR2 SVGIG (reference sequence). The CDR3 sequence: CAGAVRETQYF. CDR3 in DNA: TGTGCTGGGGCAGTTAGGGAGACCCAGTACTTC.

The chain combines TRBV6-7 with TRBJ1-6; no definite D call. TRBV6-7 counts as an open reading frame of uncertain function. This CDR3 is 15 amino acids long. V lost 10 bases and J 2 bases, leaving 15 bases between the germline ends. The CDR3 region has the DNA TGTGCCACCCCTCCCAACAGCCCCTATAATTCACCCCTCCACTTT. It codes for CATPPNSPYNSPLHF.

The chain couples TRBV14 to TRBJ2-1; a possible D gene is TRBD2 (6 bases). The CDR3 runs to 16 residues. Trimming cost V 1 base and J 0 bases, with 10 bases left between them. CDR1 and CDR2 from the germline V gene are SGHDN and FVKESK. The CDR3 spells CASSQAAGSSYNEQFF. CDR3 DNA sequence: TGTGCCAGCAGCCAAGCCGCGGGGAGCTCCTACAATGAGCAGTTCTTC. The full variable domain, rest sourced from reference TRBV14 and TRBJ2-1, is EAGVTQFPSHSVIEKGQTVTLRCDPISGHDNLYWYRRVMGKEIKFLLHFVKESKQDESGMPNNRFLAERTGGTYSTLKVQPAELEDSGVYFCASSQAAGSSYNEQFFGPGTRLTVL.

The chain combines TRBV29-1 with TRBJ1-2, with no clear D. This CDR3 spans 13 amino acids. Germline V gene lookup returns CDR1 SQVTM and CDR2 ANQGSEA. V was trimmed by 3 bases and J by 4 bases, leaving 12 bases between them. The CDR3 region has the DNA TGCAGCGTTGAGCGGGAAGGAGGCTATGGCTACACCTTC. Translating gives CSVEREGGYGYTF.

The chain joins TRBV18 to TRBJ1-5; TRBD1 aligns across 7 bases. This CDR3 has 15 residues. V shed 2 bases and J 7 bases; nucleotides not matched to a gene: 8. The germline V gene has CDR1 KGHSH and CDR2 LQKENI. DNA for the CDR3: TGTGCCAGCTCACCAGCCGGACAGGTCGACCAGCCCCAGCATTTT. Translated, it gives CASSPAGQVDQPQHF.

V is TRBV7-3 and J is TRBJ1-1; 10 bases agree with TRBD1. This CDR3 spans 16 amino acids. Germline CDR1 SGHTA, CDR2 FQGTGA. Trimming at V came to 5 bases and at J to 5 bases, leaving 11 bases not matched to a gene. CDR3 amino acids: CASSRDRGAAVTEAFF. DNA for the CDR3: TGTGCCAGCAGCCGGGACAGGGGAGCGGCCGTGACTGAAGCTTTCTTT.